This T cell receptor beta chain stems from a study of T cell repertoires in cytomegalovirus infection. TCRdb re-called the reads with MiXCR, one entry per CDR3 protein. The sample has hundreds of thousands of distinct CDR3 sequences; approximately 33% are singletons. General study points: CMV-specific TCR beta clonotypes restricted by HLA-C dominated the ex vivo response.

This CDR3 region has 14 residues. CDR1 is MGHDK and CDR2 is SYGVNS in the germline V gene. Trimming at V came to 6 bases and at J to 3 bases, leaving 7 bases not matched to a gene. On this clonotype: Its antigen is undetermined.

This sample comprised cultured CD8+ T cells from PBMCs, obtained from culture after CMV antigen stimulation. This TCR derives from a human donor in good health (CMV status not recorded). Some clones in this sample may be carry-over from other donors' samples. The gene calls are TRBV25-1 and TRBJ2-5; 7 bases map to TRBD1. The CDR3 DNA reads TGTGCCAGCAGCGAGGACAGGATAGAAGAGACCCAGTACTTC. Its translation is CASSEDRIEETQYF.